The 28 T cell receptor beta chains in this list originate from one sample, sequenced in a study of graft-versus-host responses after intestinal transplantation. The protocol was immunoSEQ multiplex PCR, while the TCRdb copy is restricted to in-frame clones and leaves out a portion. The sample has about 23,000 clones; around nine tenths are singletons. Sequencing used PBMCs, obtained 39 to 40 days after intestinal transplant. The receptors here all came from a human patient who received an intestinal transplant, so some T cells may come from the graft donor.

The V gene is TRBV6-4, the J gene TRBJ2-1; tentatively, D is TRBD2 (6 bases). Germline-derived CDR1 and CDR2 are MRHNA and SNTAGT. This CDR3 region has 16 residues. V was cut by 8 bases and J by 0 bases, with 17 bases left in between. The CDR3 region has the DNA TGTGCCAGCCGACGACTTCGGACTACCTCCTACAATGAGCAGTTCTTC. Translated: CASRRLRTTSYNEQFF.

The DNA of the CDR3 is TGTGCCAGCAGCGCCGGAACAGGGTTCCAGCCCCAGCATTTT. It encodes CASSAGTGFQPQHF. V gene TRBV9 combines with J gene TRBJ1-5, with a possible D match to TRBD1 (6 bases). The length of the CDR3 is 14 residues. V dropped 3 bases and J dropped 7 bases, with 14 bases sitting between them. CDR1 and CDR2 (germline): SGDLS, YYNGEE.

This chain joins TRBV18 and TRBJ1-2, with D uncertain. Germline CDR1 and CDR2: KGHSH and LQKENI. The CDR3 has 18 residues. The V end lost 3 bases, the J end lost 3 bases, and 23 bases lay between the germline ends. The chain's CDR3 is CASSPALSGNMPHYGYTF. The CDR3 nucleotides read TGTGCCAGCTCACCGGCTCTCTCGGGGAACATGCCTCACTATGGCTACACCTTC.

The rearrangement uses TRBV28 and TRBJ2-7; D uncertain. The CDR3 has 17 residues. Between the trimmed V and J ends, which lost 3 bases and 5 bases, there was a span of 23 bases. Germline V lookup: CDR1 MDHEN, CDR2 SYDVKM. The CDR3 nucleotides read TGTGCCAGCAGTTTTTATTCGTTCCGATGGAGTTCTAACGAGCAGTACTTC. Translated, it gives CASSFYSFRWSSNEQYF.

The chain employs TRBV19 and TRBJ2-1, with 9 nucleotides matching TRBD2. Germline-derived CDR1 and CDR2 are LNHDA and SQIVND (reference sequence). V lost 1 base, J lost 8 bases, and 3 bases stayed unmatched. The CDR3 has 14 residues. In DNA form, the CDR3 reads TGTGCCAGTAGTATAGTGACTAGCGGCCATGAGCAGTTCTTC. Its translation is CASSIVTSGHEQFF.

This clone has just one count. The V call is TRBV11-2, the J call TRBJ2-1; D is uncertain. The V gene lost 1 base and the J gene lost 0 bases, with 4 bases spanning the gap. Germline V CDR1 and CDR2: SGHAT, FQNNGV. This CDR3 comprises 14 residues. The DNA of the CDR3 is TGTGCCAGCAGCTTAGCCAACTCCTACAATGAGCAGTTCTTC. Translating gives CASSLANSYNEQFF.

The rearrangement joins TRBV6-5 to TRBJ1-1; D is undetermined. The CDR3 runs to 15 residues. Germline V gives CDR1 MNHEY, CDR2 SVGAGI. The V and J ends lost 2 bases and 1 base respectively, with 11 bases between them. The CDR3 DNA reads TGTGCCAGCAGTTACGGTCTTGATGGGAACACTGAAGCTTTCTTT. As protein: CASSYGLDGNTEAFF.

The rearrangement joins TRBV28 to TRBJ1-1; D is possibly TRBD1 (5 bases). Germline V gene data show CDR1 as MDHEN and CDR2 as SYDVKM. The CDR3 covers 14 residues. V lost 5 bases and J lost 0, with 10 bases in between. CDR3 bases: TGTGCCAGCAGTCCTTCGACAGTGAACACTGAAGCTTTCTTT. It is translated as CASSPSTVNTEAFF.

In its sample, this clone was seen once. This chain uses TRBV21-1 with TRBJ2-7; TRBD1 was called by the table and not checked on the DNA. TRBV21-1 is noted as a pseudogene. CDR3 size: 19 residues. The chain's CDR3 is CASSKKYGTEPILNYEQYF. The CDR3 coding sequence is TGTGCCAGCAGCAAAAAATATGGGACAGAACCTATTTTGAACTACGAGCAGTACTTC.

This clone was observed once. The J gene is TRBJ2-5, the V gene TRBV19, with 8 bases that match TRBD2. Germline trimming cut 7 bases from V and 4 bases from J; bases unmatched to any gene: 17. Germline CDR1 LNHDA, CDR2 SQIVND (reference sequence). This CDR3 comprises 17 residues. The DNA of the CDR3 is TGTGCCAGTACCCGAGGCGGGGGGAAGACGGGACTAGAGACCCAGTACTTC. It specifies CASTRGGGKTGLETQYF.

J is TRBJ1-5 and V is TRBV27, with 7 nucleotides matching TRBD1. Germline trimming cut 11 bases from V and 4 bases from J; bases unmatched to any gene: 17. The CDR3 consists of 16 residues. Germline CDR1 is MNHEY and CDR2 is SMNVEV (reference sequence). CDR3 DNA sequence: TGTGCCCCCAGTACAGTCAGGGGGTCGGATAATCAGCCCCAGCATTTT. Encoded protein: CAPSTVRGSDNQPQHF.

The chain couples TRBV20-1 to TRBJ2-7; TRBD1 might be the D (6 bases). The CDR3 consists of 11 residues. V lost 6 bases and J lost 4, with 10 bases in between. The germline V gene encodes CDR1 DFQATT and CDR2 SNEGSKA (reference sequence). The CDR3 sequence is CSAPTGYEQYF. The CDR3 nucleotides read TGCAGTGCCCCCACAGGGTACGAGCAGTACTTC.

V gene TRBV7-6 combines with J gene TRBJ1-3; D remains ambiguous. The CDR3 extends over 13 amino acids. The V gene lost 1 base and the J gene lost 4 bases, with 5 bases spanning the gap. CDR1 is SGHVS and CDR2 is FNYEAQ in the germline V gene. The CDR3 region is CASSLGDGNTIYF. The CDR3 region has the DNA TGTGCCAGCAGCTTAGGAGACGGAAACACCATATATTTT.

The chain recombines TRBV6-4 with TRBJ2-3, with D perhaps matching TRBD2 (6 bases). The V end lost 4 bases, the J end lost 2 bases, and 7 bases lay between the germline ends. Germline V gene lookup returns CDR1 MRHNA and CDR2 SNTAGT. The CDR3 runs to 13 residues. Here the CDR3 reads CASSAGATDTQYF. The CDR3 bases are TGTGCCAGCAGTGCGGGAGCCACAGATACGCAGTATTTT.

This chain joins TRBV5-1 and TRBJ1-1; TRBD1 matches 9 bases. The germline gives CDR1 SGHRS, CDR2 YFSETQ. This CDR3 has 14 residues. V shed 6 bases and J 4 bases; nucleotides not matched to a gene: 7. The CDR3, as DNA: TGCGCCAGCAACCGTCGACAGGGGGGCACTGAAGCTTTCTTT. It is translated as CASNRRQGGTEAFF.

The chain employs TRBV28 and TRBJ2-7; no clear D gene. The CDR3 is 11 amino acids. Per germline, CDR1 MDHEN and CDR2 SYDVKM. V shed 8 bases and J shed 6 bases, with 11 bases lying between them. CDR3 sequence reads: CASLGFGEQYF. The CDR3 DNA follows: TGTGCCAGCTTGGGGTTTGGCGAGCAGTACTTC.

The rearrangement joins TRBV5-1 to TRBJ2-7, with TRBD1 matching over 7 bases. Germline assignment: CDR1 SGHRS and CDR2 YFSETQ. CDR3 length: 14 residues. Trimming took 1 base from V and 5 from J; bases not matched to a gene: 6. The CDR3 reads CASSLKGALDEQYF. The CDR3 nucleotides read TGCGCCAGCAGCTTGAAGGGGGCCCTTGACGAGCAGTACTTC.

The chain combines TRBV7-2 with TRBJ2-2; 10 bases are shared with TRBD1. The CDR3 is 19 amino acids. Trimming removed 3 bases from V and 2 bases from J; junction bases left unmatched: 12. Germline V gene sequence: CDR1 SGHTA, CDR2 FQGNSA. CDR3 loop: CASSFLVGDRGENTGELFF. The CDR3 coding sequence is TGTGCCAGCAGCTTCCTCGTGGGGGACAGGGGCGAAAACACCGGGGAGCTGTTTTTT.

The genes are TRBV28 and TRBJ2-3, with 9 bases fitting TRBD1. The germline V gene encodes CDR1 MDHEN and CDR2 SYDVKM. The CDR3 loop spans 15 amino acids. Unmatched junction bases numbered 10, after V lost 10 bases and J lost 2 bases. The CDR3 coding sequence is TGTGCCACCAAATGGGACAGGGAAAACACAGATACGCAGTATTTT. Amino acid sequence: CATKWDRENTDTQYF.

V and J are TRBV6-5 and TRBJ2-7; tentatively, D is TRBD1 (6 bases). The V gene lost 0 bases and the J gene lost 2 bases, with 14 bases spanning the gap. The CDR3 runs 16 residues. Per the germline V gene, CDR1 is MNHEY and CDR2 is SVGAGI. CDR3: CASSYSGTQLTYEQYF. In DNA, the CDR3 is TGTGCCAGCAGTTACTCGGGGACACAACTAACCTACGAGCAGTACTTC.

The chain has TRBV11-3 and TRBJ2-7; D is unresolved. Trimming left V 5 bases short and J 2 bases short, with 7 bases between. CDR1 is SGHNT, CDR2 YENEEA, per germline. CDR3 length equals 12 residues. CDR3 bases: TGTGCCAGCAGCGTCTCCCCCTACGAGCAGTACTTC. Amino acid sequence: CASSVSPYEQYF.

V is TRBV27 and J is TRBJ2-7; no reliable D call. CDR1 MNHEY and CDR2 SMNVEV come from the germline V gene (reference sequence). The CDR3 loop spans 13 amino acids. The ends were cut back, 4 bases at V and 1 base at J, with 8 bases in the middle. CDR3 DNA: TGTGCCAGCAGTTACGCGGTGTCCTACGAGCAGTACTTC. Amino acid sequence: CASSYAVSYEQYF.

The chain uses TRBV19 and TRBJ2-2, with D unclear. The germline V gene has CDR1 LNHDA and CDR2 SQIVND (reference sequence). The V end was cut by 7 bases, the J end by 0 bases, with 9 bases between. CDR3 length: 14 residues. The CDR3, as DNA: TGTGCCAGTAATGGTGGCGCGAACACCGGGGAGCTGTTTTTT. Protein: CASNGGANTGELFF.

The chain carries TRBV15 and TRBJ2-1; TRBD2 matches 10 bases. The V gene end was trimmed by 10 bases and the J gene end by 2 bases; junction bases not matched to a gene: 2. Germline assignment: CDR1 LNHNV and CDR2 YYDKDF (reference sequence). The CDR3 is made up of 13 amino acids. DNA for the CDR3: TGTGCCAGTAGCGGGGGGACCTACAATGAGCAGTTCTTC. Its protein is CASSGGTYNEQFF.

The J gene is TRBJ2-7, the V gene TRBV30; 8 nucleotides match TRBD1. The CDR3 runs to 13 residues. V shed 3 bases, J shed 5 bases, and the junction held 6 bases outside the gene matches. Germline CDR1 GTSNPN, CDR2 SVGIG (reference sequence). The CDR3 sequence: CAWSEGQGNEQYF. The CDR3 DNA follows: TGTGCCTGGAGCGAAGGACAGGGTAACGAGCAGTACTTC.

The CDR3 DNA sequence: TGTGCCAGCAGCTTAGAAACCGGGACTTTCCAAGAGACCCAGTACTTC. It specifies CASSLETGTFQETQYF. V gene TRBV13 combines with J gene TRBJ2-5; a possible D gene is TRBD2 (6 bases). This CDR3 region has 16 residues. Germline V gives CDR1 PRHDT, CDR2 FYEKMQ (reference sequence). V lost 1 base and J lost 1, with 13 bases in between. Variable domain in full (rest from reference TRBV13 and TRBJ2-5): AAGVIQSPRHLIKEKRETATLKCYPIPRHDTVYWYQQGPGQDPQFLISFYEKMQSDKGSIPDRFSAQQFSDYHSELNMSSLELGDSALYFCASSLETGTFQETQYFGPGTRLLVL.

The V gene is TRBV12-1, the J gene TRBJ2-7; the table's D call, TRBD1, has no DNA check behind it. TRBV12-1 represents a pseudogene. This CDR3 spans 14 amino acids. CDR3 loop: CASSAPGDIYEQYF. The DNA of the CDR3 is TGTGCCAGCAGCGCTCCAGGGGACATTTACGAGCAGTACTTC.

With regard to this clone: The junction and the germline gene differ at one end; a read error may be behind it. This CDR3 reads CASSRSGQGGENTEASF. In DNA, the CDR3 is TGCGCCAGCAGTCGATCGGGACAGGGAGGGGAGAACACTGAAGCTTCCTTT. V and J are TRBV23-1 and TRBJ1-1; 9 bases map to TRBD1. TRBV23-1 is an open reading frame, and its role is uncertain. This CDR3 is 17 amino acids long.